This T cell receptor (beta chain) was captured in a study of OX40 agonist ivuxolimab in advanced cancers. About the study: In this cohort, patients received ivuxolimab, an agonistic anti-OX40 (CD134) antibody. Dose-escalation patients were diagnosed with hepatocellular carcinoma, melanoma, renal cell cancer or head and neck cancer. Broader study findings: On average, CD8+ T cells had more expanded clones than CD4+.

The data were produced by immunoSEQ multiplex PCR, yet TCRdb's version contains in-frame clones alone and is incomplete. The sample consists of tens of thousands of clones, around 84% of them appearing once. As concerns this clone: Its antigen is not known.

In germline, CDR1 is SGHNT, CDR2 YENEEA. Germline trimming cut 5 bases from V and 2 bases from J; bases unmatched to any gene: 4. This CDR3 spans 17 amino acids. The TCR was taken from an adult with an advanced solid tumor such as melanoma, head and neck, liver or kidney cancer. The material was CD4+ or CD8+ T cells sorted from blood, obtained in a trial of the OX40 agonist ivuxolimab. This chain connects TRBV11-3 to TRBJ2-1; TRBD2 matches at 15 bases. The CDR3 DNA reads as TGTGCCAGCAGCCCCTGGACTAGCGGGAGGGCCTACAATGAGCAGTTCTTC. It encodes CASSPWTSGRAYNEQFF.